These T cell receptor beta chains were read from a single sample in a study of shared clonotypes between healthy human individuals. TCRdb's table, derived via immunoSEQ multiplex PCR, lists solely in-frame clones and lacks some. This sample has some 1.4 million clones; roughly 97% occur once, and the top ten carry roughly 1.2%. Sequenced input: naive CD4+ T cells sorted from blood. The source of these receptors is a man aged 30 to 39 in good health. Both conserved end residues are part of each CDR3. Fields, in order: CDR3 DNA, CDR3 protein, J gene, clone size, D gene, V gene. The D gene is left open where the match is weak. Where a row states a size, it is once, few, many or the class of an expanded clone; other rows omit it.

CDR3 DNA: TGCGCCAGCAGCTTGCTAGCGGGATCTTCCTACGAGCAGTACTTC
CDR3 protein: CASSLLAGSSYEQYF
J gene: TRBJ2-7
clone size: .
D gene: TRBD2
V gene: TRBV5-1

CDR3 DNA: TGTGCCAGCTCACCCGGCCCCCTAGATCCGAGGGACAATGAGCAGTTCTTC
CDR3 protein: CASSPGPLDPRDNEQFF
J gene: TRBJ2-1
clone size: .
D gene: .
V gene: TRBV18

CDR3 DNA: TGTGCCAGCAGCCCACAGTCCAATCAGCCCCAGCATTTT
CDR3 protein: CASSPQSNQPQHF
J gene: TRBJ1-5
clone size: .
D gene: .
V gene: TRBV6-1

CDR3 DNA: TGTGCCAGCAGCCCAATCCACGCAGATACGCAGTATTTT
CDR3 protein: CASSPIHADTQYF
J gene: TRBJ2-3
clone size: .
D gene: .
V gene: TRBV11-3

CDR3 DNA: TGCGCCAGCAGCTCGCGACAGGCCGGGGCAGAAAAACTGTTTTTT
CDR3 protein: CASSSRQAGAEKLFF
J gene: TRBJ1-4
clone size: .
D gene: .
V gene: TRBV5-1

CDR3 DNA: TGTGCCAGCAGCCCTCCTACCTACAATGAGCAGTTCTTC
CDR3 protein: CASSPPTYNEQFF
J gene: TRBJ2-1
clone size: .
D gene: .
V gene: TRBV7-9

CDR3 DNA: TGTGCCAGCAGCCCGCGGGACAGGGGAGAACTCGGCTACACCTTC
CDR3 protein: CASSPRDRGELGYTF
J gene: TRBJ1-2
clone size: .
D gene: TRBD1
V gene: TRBV9

CDR3 DNA: TGTGCCAGCAGGGAAGCCGGGCGGGATACGCAGTATTTT
CDR3 protein: CASREAGRDTQYF
J gene: TRBJ2-3
clone size: .
D gene: .
V gene: TRBV7-9

CDR3 DNA: TGTGCCAGCAGCCCTCGGTTAGCAGAGACCCAGTACTTC
CDR3 protein: CASSPRLAETQYF
J gene: TRBJ2-5
clone size: .
D gene: .
V gene: TRBV11-3

CDR3 DNA: TGTGCCAGCAGTGACAGGATGACGGGAAATGAAAAACTGTTTTTT
CDR3 protein: CASSDRMTGNEKLFF
J gene: TRBJ1-4
clone size: .
D gene: .
V gene: TRBV2

CDR3 DNA: TGTGCCAGCAGCGTAGAGTGGGGTACGCAGTATTTT
CDR3 protein: CASSVEWGTQYF
J gene: TRBJ2-3
clone size: .
D gene: .
V gene: TRBV9

CDR3 DNA: TGTGCCAGCAGTTATGACTTCGGGACACGACTTTACGAGCAGTACTTC
CDR3 protein: CASSYDFGTRLYEQYF
J gene: TRBJ2-7
clone size: few
D gene: .
V gene: TRBV6-5

CDR3 DNA: TGTGCCAGTAGTAAAGGGACTAGTTCTCACGAGCAGTACTTC
CDR3 protein: CASSKGTSSHEQYF
J gene: TRBJ2-7
clone size: .
D gene: TRBD2
V gene: TRBV19

CDR3 DNA: TGTGCCAGCAGCTTAGAGTCCCGAACGGGGCAGTACTTC
CDR3 protein: CASSLESRTGQYF
J gene: TRBJ2-7
clone size: .
D gene: .
V gene: TRBV7-9

CDR3 DNA: TGTGCCAGCAGCTTAGGCGGGAGTAAAGTCTACGAGCAGTACTTC
CDR3 protein: CASSLGGSKVYEQYF
J gene: TRBJ2-7
clone size: .
D gene: TRBD2
V gene: TRBV7-8

CDR3 DNA: TGTGCCAGCAGACCACCCGGGAGCTATGGCTACACCTTC
CDR3 protein: CASRPPGSYGYTF
J gene: TRBJ1-2
clone size: .
D gene: .
V gene: TRBV6-5

CDR3 DNA: TGTGCCAGCAGCTTAGAGCAGATTACAAGAGGCCAGTACTTC
CDR3 protein: CASSLEQITRGQYF
J gene: TRBJ2-5
clone size: .
D gene: .
V gene: TRBV11-2

CDR3 DNA: TGTGCCAGCAGCTTAGGAAGAACCTACGAGCAGTACTTC
CDR3 protein: CASSLGRTYEQYF
J gene: TRBJ2-7
clone size: .
D gene: .
V gene: TRBV7-3

CDR3 DNA: TGTGCCAGTAGTATAGGGACAGGGTATCAGCCCCAGCATTTT
CDR3 protein: CASSIGTGYQPQHF
J gene: TRBJ1-5
clone size: once
D gene: TRBD1
V gene: TRBV19

CDR3 DNA: TGTGCCAGCAGTTACTCTGGGGGCGGGGTCTACGAGCAGTACTTC
CDR3 protein: CASSYSGGGVYEQYF
J gene: TRBJ2-7
clone size: .
D gene: .
V gene: TRBV6-5

CDR3 DNA: TGCGCCAGCAGCTTGAATCCGGGACAGGGTTATACCGGGGAGCTGTTTTTT
CDR3 protein: CASSLNPGQGYTGELFF
J gene: TRBJ2-2
clone size: .
D gene: TRBD1
V gene: TRBV5-1

CDR3 DNA: .
CDR3 protein: CASSPLCGRVRAFF
J gene: TRBJ1-1
clone size: .
D gene: .
V gene: TRBV7-4

CDR3 DNA: TGTGCCAGCAGCTCAACGGGAGGGCATAACAATGAGCAGTTCTTC
CDR3 protein: CASSSTGGHNNEQFF
J gene: TRBJ2-1
clone size: .
D gene: TRBD2
V gene: TRBV11-2

CDR3 DNA: TGTGCCAGCAGCGTACAGAGCGGGATAACATACAATGAGCAGTTCTTC
CDR3 protein: CASSVQSGITYNEQFF
J gene: TRBJ2-1
clone size: .
D gene: TRBD2
V gene: TRBV9

CDR3 DNA: TGTGCCAGCTCACCCCACAATGAGCAGTTCTTC
CDR3 protein: CASSPHNEQFF
J gene: TRBJ2-1
clone size: .
D gene: .
V gene: TRBV18

CDR3 DNA: TGTGCCAGCTACCTCGGACAGGGGAGCTATGGCTACACCTTC
CDR3 protein: CASYLGQGSYGYTF
J gene: TRBJ1-2
clone size: .
D gene: TRBD1
V gene: TRBV19

CDR3 DNA: TGTGCCAGCAGTTCTCCGGGACTAGCGGATAATGAGCAGTTCTTC
CDR3 protein: CASSSPGLADNEQFF
J gene: TRBJ2-1
clone size: .
D gene: TRBD2
V gene: TRBV28

CDR3 DNA: TGTGCCAGCAGCCCCTTGACAGGGGCGAGGTACGAGCAGTACTTC
CDR3 protein: CASSPLTGARYEQYF
J gene: TRBJ2-7
clone size: .
D gene: TRBD1
V gene: TRBV6-1

CDR3 DNA: TGTGCCAGCAGCTTATCCGCAATGAGGGGGTCCTCAAATGAGCAGTTCTTC
CDR3 protein: CASSLSAMRGSSNEQFF
J gene: TRBJ2-1
clone size: .
D gene: .
V gene: TRBV5-4

CDR3 DNA: TGTGCCAGCAGGGACCAAATAGCGGGAGGGCGGGAGACCCAGTACTTC
CDR3 protein: CASRDQIAGGRETQYF
J gene: TRBJ2-5
clone size: .
D gene: TRBD2
V gene: TRBV6-6

CDR3 DNA: TGTGCCAGCAGCTTAGACAGGGGGGTTTACGAGACCCAGTACTTC
CDR3 protein: CASSLDRGVYETQYF
J gene: TRBJ2-5
clone size: once
D gene: TRBD1
V gene: TRBV7-2

CDR3 DNA: TGCGCCAGCACCCATTGGCCAGGAGTACCGTACAATGAGCAGTTCTTC
CDR3 protein: CASTHWPGVPYNEQFF
J gene: TRBJ2-1
clone size: once
D gene: .
V gene: TRBV23-1

CDR3 DNA: TGTGCCAGCAGCAATCACTTCCCACTTGAAGAGCAGTACTTC
CDR3 protein: CASSNHFPLEEQYF
J gene: TRBJ2-7
clone size: .
D gene: .
V gene: TRBV27

CDR3 DNA: TGTGCCAGTAAAGACAGGGGGCGGAAAGATACGCAGTATTTT
CDR3 protein: CASKDRGRKDTQYF
J gene: TRBJ2-3
clone size: .
D gene: TRBD1
V gene: TRBV19

CDR3 DNA: TGTGCCAGCAGCTTAGCGGTTTACGGGGAGCTGTTTTTT
CDR3 protein: CASSLAVYGELFF
J gene: TRBJ2-2
clone size: .
D gene: .
V gene: TRBV7-9

CDR3 DNA: TGTGCCAGCACCTCACAGGGGATTGAAAAACTGTTTTTT
CDR3 protein: CASTSQGIEKLFF
J gene: TRBJ1-4
clone size: .
D gene: TRBD1
V gene: TRBV27

CDR3 DNA: TGTGCCAGCAGCCTCGACAGTCTCTATGGCTACACCTTC
CDR3 protein: CASSLDSLYGYTF
J gene: TRBJ1-2
clone size: .
D gene: .
V gene: TRBV5-4

CDR3 DNA: TGTGCCAGCAGCCGAAAAGCAGGGACAGGGACCCGCATACATGAGCAGTTCTTC
CDR3 protein: CASSRKAGTGTRIHEQFF
J gene: TRBJ2-1
clone size: .
D gene: TRBD1
V gene: TRBV7-3

CDR3 DNA: TGTGCCAGCAGCCAAGGGGCCTACAATGAGCAGTTCTTC
CDR3 protein: CASSQGAYNEQFF
J gene: TRBJ2-1
clone size: once
D gene: .
V gene: TRBV7-9

CDR3 DNA: TGTGCCAGCAGCCGCACTAGCGGGAGGGAGGAGACCCAGTACTTC
CDR3 protein: CASSRTSGREETQYF
J gene: TRBJ2-5
clone size: .
D gene: TRBD2
V gene: TRBV7-2

CDR3 DNA: TGTGCCAGCAGCGTAGCCCCCTCCTACGAGCAGTACTTC
CDR3 protein: CASSVAPSYEQYF
J gene: TRBJ2-7
clone size: .
D gene: .
V gene: TRBV9

CDR3 DNA: TGTGCCAGCAGCTCCCGGTGGAGCTACACCTTC
CDR3 protein: CASSSRWSYTF
J gene: TRBJ1-2
clone size: .
D gene: .
V gene: TRBV5-4

CDR3 DNA: TGTGCCAGCAGCTTAGGACGGGGGAGACAGCCCCAGCATTTT
CDR3 protein: CASSLGRGRQPQHF
J gene: TRBJ1-5
clone size: .
D gene: .
V gene: TRBV13

CDR3 DNA: TGCGCCAGCAGTATCGGGACTAGCGGGATGGATAATGAGCAGTTCTTC
CDR3 protein: CASSIGTSGMDNEQFF
J gene: TRBJ2-1
clone size: .
D gene: TRBD2
V gene: TRBV10-1

CDR3 DNA: TGTGCCAGCTCAGGGACAGGGGGCAAGTACGAGCAGTACTTC
CDR3 protein: CASSGTGGKYEQYF
J gene: TRBJ2-7
clone size: .
D gene: TRBD1
V gene: TRBV18

CDR3 DNA: TGTGCCAGCAGCCAAGTTACAGATACGCAGTATTTT
CDR3 protein: CASSQVTDTQYF
J gene: TRBJ2-3
clone size: .
D gene: .
V gene: TRBV14